This TCR beta chain was captured in a study of PD-1 blockade in classical Hodgkin lymphoma. The time point is: newly diagnosed, previously untreated cHL patient sample. The study compared against PBMCs from newly diagnosed, untreated classical Hodgkin lymphoma. A remark on this clone: Its target is not known.

TCRdb keeps only in-frame clones here, not all; method: immunoSEQ multiplex PCR. The sample carries some 17,000 clones, roughly 81% recorded once. The V gene's germline CDR1 is MNHNS and CDR2 SASEGT. Trimming cost V 4 bases and J 5 bases; bases outside gene matches: 9. The CDR3 contains 16 residues. Study outcomes and limitations: Relapsed/refractory patients reportedly had the lowest baseline TCR diversity, below newly diagnosed patients, who were below healthy donors.

The rearrangement joins TRBV6-1 to TRBJ2-5; 11 nucleotides align to TRBD2. The sequence was collected from a human donor with classical Hodgkin lymphoma. The sample comprised peripheral blood mononuclear cells (PBMCs). CDR3 sequence: CASSVGTSGLGETQYF. For the CDR3, the DNA is TGTGCCAGCAGTGTAGGGACTAGCGGCCTGGGGGAGACCCAGTACTTC.